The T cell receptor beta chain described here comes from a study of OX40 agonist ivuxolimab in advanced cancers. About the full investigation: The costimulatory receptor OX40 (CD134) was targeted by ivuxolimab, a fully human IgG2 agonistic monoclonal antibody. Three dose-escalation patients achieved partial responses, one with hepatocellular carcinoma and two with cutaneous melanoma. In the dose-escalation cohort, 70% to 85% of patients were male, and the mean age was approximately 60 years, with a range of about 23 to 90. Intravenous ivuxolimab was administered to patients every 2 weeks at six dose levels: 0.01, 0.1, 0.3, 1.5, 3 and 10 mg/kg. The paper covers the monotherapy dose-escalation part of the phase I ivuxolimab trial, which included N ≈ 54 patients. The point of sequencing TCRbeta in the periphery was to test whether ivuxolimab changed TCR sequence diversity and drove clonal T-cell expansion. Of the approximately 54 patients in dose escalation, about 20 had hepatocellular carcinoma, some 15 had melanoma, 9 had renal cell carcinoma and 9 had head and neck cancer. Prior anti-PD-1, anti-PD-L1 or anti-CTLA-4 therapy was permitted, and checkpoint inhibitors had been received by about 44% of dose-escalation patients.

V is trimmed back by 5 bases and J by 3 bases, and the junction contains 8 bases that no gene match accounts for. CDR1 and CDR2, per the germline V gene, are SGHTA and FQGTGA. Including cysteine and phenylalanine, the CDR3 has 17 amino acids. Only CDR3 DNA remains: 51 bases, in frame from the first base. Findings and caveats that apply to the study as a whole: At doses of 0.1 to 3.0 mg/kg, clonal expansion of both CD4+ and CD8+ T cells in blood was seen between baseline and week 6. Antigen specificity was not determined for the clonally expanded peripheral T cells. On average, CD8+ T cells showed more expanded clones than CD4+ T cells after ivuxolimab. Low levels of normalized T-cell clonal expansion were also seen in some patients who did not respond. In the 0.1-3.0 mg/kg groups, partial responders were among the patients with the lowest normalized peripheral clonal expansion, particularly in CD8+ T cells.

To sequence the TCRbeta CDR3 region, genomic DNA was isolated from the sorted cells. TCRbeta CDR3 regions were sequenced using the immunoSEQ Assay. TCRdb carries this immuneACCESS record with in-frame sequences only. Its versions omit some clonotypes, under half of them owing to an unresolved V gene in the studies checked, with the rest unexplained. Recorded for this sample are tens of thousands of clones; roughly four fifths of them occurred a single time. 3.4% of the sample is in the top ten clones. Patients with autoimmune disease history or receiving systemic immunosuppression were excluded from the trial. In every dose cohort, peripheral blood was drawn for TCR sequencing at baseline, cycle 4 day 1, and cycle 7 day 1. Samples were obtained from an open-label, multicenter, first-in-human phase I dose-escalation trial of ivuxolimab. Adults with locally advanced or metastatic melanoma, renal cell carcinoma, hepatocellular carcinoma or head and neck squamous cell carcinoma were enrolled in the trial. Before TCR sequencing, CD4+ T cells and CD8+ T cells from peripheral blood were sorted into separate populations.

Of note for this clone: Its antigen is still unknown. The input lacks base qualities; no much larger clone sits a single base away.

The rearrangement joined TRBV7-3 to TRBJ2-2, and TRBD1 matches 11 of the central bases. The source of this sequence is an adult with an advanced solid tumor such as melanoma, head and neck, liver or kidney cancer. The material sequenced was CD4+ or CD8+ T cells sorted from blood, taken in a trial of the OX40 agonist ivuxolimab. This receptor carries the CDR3 CASSASPGQGDTGELFF. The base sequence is TGTGCCAGCAGCGCCTCACCGGGACAGGGGGACACCGGGGAGCTGTTTTTT.